A selection of T cell receptor beta chains follows, all from one sample in a study of identical twins. MiXCR, run by TCRdb on the 5' RACE reads, gives a single entry per CDR3 protein. The data show roughly 250,000 distinct CDR3 sequences, with 11% to 15% seen just once and under 9.5% held by the top ten. Sequencing input: memory (CD45RO+) T cells sorted from blood. The origin of the receptors is a young woman in good health. Both conserved end residues are part of each CDR3. The D gene is left open where the match is weak. Clone size, where shown, is once, few, many, or a class for clones that have expanded.

abundance	v_gene	d_gene	j_gene	CDR3nt	CDR3aa
NA	TRBV7-9	TRBD1	TRBJ2-5	TGTGCCAGCAGCTTAGAGACAGGGGTTCCCCAGTACTTC	CASSLETGVPQYF
many	TRBV6-5	TRBD2	TRBJ2-1	TGTGCCAGCAGTAACGAGGCGGGGGGGCCTAATGAGCAGTTCTTC	CASSNEAGGPNEQFF
few	TRBV20-1	NA	TRBJ1-3	TGCAGTGCCCGGGGTCACCCTGGAAACACCATATATTTT	CSARGHPGNTIYF
few	TRBV5-6	NA	TRBJ1-6	TGTGCCAGCAGCTCCACGGGACACCTTAATTCACCCCTCCACTTT	CASSSTGHLNSPLHF
NA	TRBV25-1	NA	TRBJ2-3	TGTGCCAGCAGTGAAAGCCAGCAGCGTACGCAGTATTTT	CASSESQQRTQYF
few	TRBV5-1	TRBD1	TRBJ1-2	TGCGCCAGCAGCAACACTCCGGGACAGTTCTATGGCTACACCTTC	CASSNTPGQFYGYTF
few	TRBV6-6	TRBD1	TRBJ1-1	TGTGCCAGCAGAACCGGGACAGTAGATCAAGCTTTCTTT	CASRTGTVDQAFF
few	TRBV20-1	TRBD2	TRBJ2-3	TGCAGTGCTAGCCCGACTAGCGCCTCACAGGATACGCAGTATTTT	CSASPTSASQDTQYF
many	TRBV7-2	NA	TRBJ2-3	TGTGCCAGCAGCTTAGATTGGACAGATACGCAGTATTTT	CASSLDWTDTQYF
few	TRBV20-1	TRBD2	TRBJ2-7	TGCAGTGCTAGAGCGGGGGGTTCCTCCTACGAGCAGTACTTC	CSARAGGSSYEQYF
many	TRBV7-9	NA	TRBJ2-1	TGTGCCAGCAGCCGATCCAGGGACTACAATGAGCAGTTCTTC	CASSRSRDYNEQFF
NA	TRBV20-1	NA	TRBJ2-7	TGCAGTGCCACCGGAGTGGCAGCCATCTACGAGCAGTACTTC	CSATGVAAIYEQYF
once	TRBV7-2	TRBD2	TRBJ2-1	TGTGCCAGCAGCCTTAGTCAAGTTTTGGGACTAGGGAATGAGCAGTTCTTC	CASSLSQVLGLGNEQFF
few	TRBV3-1	NA	TRBJ1-2	TGTGCCAGCAGCCAAGATTTAGGAAGGGAGGCTGGCTACACCTTC	CASSQDLGREAGYTF
NA	TRBV11-2	NA	TRBJ2-6	TGTGCCAGCAGCTTAGGTTTGTGGGGCAGACGCTCTGGGGCCAACGTCCTGACTTTC	CASSLGLWGRRSGANVLTF
NA	TRBV9	TRBD2	TRBJ2-7	TGTGCCAGCAGCCGTGGGGGGACTAGCGGGTTCGAGCAGTACTTC	CASSRGGTSGFEQYF
NA	TRBV12-3/TRBV12-4	NA	TRBJ1-4	TGTGCCAGCTCTTCGAGGAACGGTAATGAAAAACTGTTTTTT	CASSSRNGNEKLFF
NA	TRBV7-6	NA	TRBJ2-1	TGTGCCAGCAGCCCATCGTACGGGGACAATGAGCAGTTCTTC	CASSPSYGDNEQFF
few	TRBV20-1	NA	TRBJ1-2	TGCAGTGCGGGTCAGAGGGATGGCTACACCTTC	CSAGQRDGYTF
NA	TRBV3-1	NA	TRBJ2-7	TGTGCCAGCAGCCAAGGAGTGAGTAAGCAGTACTTC	CASSQGVSKQYF
few	TRBV6-2/TRBV6-3	NA	TRBJ2-1	TGTGCCAGCAGTTGGGTGGAGGGCGGCGAGCAGTTCTTC	CASSWVEGGEQFF
NA	TRBV19	NA	TRBJ1-3	TGTGCCAGTAGTCCCTCAACCTCTGGAAACACCATATATTTT	CASSPSTSGNTIYF
few	TRBV27	NA	TRBJ2-1	TGTGCCAGCAGTTTTATTAGGGAAGGCAATGAGCAGTTCTTC	CASSFIREGNEQFF
many	TRBV12-3/TRBV12-4	NA	TRBJ1-2	TGTGCCAGCAGTTTAAGTAATGGCTACACCTTC	CASSLSNGYTF
few	TRBV20-1	NA	TRBJ2-1	TGCAGTGCTAAGGACTTCGGGGGGCAGTTCTTC	CSAKDFGGQFF
few	TRBV6-1	NA	TRBJ2-7	TGTGCCAGCAGTGAAGCGTGGGTTGGCGGGGCCTCCTACGAGCAGTACTTC	CASSEAWVGGASYEQYF
many	TRBV10-3	NA	TRBJ1-1	TGTGCAAATCAGGGAGATTTGAACACTGAAGCTTTCTTT	CANQGDLNTEAFF
NA	TRBV11-3	TRBD2	TRBJ2-1	TGTGCCAGCAGCGCCATACGGACTAGCGGGGCACAGGCCTTC	CASSAIRTSGAQAF
few	TRBV7-9	NA	TRBJ2-7	TGTGCCAGCACCCCTCCCCGGGCCACCTCCTACGAGCAGTACTTC	CASTPPRATSYEQYF
many	TRBV20-1	TRBD2	TRBJ2-4	TGCAGTGCAAACCTAGCGGGGGAAGGCATTCAGTACTTC	CSANLAGEGIQYF
few	TRBV5-1	TRBD1	TRBJ2-7	TGCGCCAGCAGCCCCTCCCCCGGGACAGGGGTGAACGAGCAGTACTTC	CASSPSPGTGVNEQYF
NA	TRBV21-1	NA	TRBJ2-5	TGTGCCAGCGTGATATCGGGCCAGGAGACCCAGTACTTC	CASVISGQETQYF
NA	TRBV12-3/TRBV12-4	NA	TRBJ2-1	TGTGCCAGCAGTTTCGACAGGTCCGACAATGAGCAGTTCTTC	CASSFDRSDNEQFF
NA	TRBV11-2	TRBD1	TRBJ2-6	TGTGCCAGCAGCCCAGGGTGGACAGGCCAATCTGGGGCCAACGTCCTGACTTTC	CASSPGWTGQSGANVLTF
few	TRBV7-3	TRBD1	TRBJ2-5	TGTGCCAGCAGCTCGTCACAGGGGTGGGAGACCCAGTACTTC	CASSSSQGWETQYF
few	TRBV29-1	NA	TRBJ1-1	TGCAGCGTTGTCCCAGCCAACCTGAACACTGAAGCTTTCTTT	CSVVPANLNTEAFF
NA	TRBV7-9	NA	TRBJ1-3	TGTGCCAGCAGCTTAGAAAACACCATATATTTT	CASSLENTIYF
NA	TRBV6-2/TRBV6-3	NA	TRBJ1-5	TGTGCCAGCAGTTACCGCCCTTGGGGGGCTAACAATCAGCCCCAGCATTTT	CASSYRPWGANNQPQHF
NA	TRBV18	TRBD1	TRBJ2-7	TGTGCCAGCTCCTCGGGACAGCACTACGAGCAGTACTTC	CASSSGQHYEQYF
few	TRBV19	TRBD2	TRBJ2-3	TGTGCCAGTAGCACGGGACTAGCGGGGACTTGGGGTACGCAGTATTTT	CASSTGLAGTWGTQYF
NA	TRBV3-1	TRBD1	TRBJ2-5	TGTGCCAGCAGCCAAAGGGGGCCTAGGGGAGAGACCCAGTACTTC	CASSQRGPRGETQYF
many	TRBV5-1	TRBD1	TRBJ2-7	TGCGCCAGCAGCCCGGACAGGGGGCTTTCCTACGAGCAGTACTTC	CASSPDRGLSYEQYF
NA	TRBV23-1	NA	TRBJ1-5	TGCGCCAGCAGTCACCCGATCGAGCTAAGCAATCAGCCCCAGCATTTT	CASSHPIELSNQPQHF
NA	TRBV6-5	TRBD2	TRBJ2-1	TGTGCCATCGGGACTAGCATCAATGAGCAGTTTTTC	CAIGTSINEQFF
NA	TRBV11-3	NA	TRBJ2-3	TGTGCCAGCAGCCCTCCGGGAGCAGATACGCAGTATTTT	CASSPPGADTQYF
NA	TRBV20-1	NA	TRBJ1-5	TGCAGTGGTCAGGAAGGCAATCAGCCCCAGCATTTT	CSGQEGNQPQHF
NA	TRBV4-2	TRBD2	TRBJ2-1	TGTGCCAGCAGCCAAGGGCGGGGGGGGAACAATGAGCGGTTCTTC	CASSQGRGGNNERFF
few	TRBV6-2/TRBV6-3	NA	TRBJ2-3	TGTGCCAGCAGTTACCCCGGAGCCGATACGCAGTATTTT	CASSYPGADTQYF
many	TRBV24-1	TRBD1	TRBJ2-3	TGTGCCACCAGTGATCCGGGACAGGGCACAGATACGCAGTATTTT	CATSDPGQGTDTQYF
NA	TRBV9	NA	TRBJ2-4	TGTGCCAGCAGCGTCGGTGAAAGCAGGGCCAAAAACATTCAGTACTTC	CASSVGESRAKNIQYF